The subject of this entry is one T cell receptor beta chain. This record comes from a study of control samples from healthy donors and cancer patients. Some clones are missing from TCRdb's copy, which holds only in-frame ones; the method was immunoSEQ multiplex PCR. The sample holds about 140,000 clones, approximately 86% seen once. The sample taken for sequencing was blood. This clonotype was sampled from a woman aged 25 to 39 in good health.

CDR3 residues: CASSAGQTNEKLFF. CDR3 DNA: TGTGCCAGCAGCGCTGGGCAAACTAATGAAAAACTGTTTTTT. The V gene is TRBV9, the J gene TRBJ1-4; no clear D gene. The CDR3 has 14 residues. V was trimmed by 3 bases and J by 1 base, leaving 7 bases between them. The germline V gene has CDR1 SGDLS and CDR2 YYNGEE.